A selection of T cell receptor beta chains follows, all from one sample in a study of T cell changes during pregnancy in multiple sclerosis. Measured with immunoSEQ multiplex PCR; TCRdb has only the in-frame clones, and not every one. Of some 42,000 clones detected, approximately 90% appear once; the ten largest clones hold approximately 1%. This sample comprised CD4+ T cells from peripheral blood mononuclear cells, obtained after pregnancy. Receptors originate from a female donor with multiple sclerosis, enrolled in a pregnancy study. The CDR3 runs from the conserved cysteine through the conserved F or W. D genes are given only for firm matches. Not every row has a clone size; where given, it reads once, few, many or a size class.

V	size	D	length	J	DNA	CDR3
TRBV7-8	.	.	16	TRBJ1-2	TGTGCCAGCAGCTTAGGGGCAGGCTTAGCTAACTATGGCTACACCTTC	CASSLGAGLANYGYTF
TRBV2	.	.	15	TRBJ1-5	TGTGCCAGCGTGGGGGGGGGTTTAGCGAATCAGCCCCAGCATTTT	CASVGGGLANQPQHF
TRBV19	.	TRBD1	16	TRBJ1-1	TGTGCCAGTAGTAGGCGGACAGGTTTGGCTTCCACTGAAGCTTTCTTT	CASSRRTGLASTEAFF
TRBV5-1	.	.	16	TRBJ2-3	TGCGCCAGCAGCCCCCACTCGCGAGGCCTCACAGATACGCAGTATTTT	CASSPHSRGLTDTQYF
TRBV9	.	.	14	TRBJ1-2	TGTGCCAGCAGCGTAGCTACTTCTAACTATGGCTACACCTTC	CASSVATSNYGYTF
TRBV30	.	TRBD1	17	TRBJ2-4	TGTGCGGGGGACAGGGCGAATCTGGCGTCCGCCAAAAACATTCAGTACTTC	CAGDRANLASAKNIQYF
TRBV9	few	TRBD1	16	TRBJ1-6	TGTGCCAGCAGCCGACAGGGGAGCTCCTATAATTCACCCCTCCACTTT	CASSRQGSSYNSPLHF
TRBV5-5	.	.	12	TRBJ1-5	TGTGCCAGCAGCTTGGCGGGTCAGCCCCAGCATTTT	CASSLAGQPQHF
TRBV4-3	.	TRBD1	15	TRBJ1-1	TGCGCCAGCAGCCAAGATTGGGGGACAGGGGGTCGAGCTTTCTTT	CASSQDWGTGGRAFF
TRBV5-1	.	TRBD2	14	TRBJ2-1	TGCGCCAGCACCCGGACTAGTTACCCCCCCGAGCAGTTCTTC	CASTRTSYPPEQFF
TRBV7-9	.	TRBD2	19	TRBJ2-6	TGTGCCAGCAGCCTGAGGACTAGCGGGGGGGCTTCCGGGGCCAACGTCCTGACTTTC	CASSLRTSGGASGANVLTF
TRBV9	.	.	15	TRBJ1-2	TGTGCCAGCAGCGCGCGGACGGGATCCCGCGCTGGCTACACCTTC	CASSARTGSRAGYTF
TRBV5-1	.	TRBD1	15	TRBJ2-2	TGCGCCAGCAGGCCGGGACAGGGGTACACCGGGGAGCTGTTTTTT	CASRPGQGYTGELFF
TRBV18	once	TRBD2	16	TRBJ2-5	TGTGCCAGCTCACCATGGCCCAGCGGGGGGAGCGGGACCCAGTACTTC	CASSPWPSGGSGTQYF
TRBV5-4	.	.	14	TRBJ1-4	TGTGCCAGCAGCCAAACAGGTGGCAATGAAAAACTGTTTTTT	CASSQTGGNEKLFF
TRBV12-5	.	.	14	TRBJ2-2	TGTGCTAGTGGTAAGGGACAGAACACCGGGGAGCTGTTTTTT	CASGKGQNTGELFF
TRBV19	.	TRBD1	14	TRBJ1-1	TGTGCCAGTAGTATAACCGGGACAGGGGTTAAAGCTTTCTTT	CASSITGTGVKAFF
TRBV30	.	TRBD1	12	TRBJ1-2	TGTGCCTGGAACGACAGGGGAAATGGCTACACCTTC	CAWNDRGNGYTF
TRBV9	.	.	15	TRBJ2-1	TGTGCCAGCAGCGTAGAGGGGGACGGGTACAATGAGCAGTTCTTC	CASSVEGDGYNEQFF
TRBV2	once	TRBD1	17	TRBJ1-6	TGTGCCAGCAGTGTTTTGCTCGTGGGACAGGGGAGGTCACCCCTCCACTTT	CASSVLLVGQGRSPLHF
TRBV7-2	.	.	18	TRBJ1-6	TGTGCCAGCAGTAGAGGTGGGGCGGCGAGCTCCTATAATTCACCCCTCCACTTT	CASSRGGAASSYNSPLHF
TRBV28	.	TRBD1	14	TRBJ1-2	TGTGCCAGCAGGCGGGACAGACCCTCCTATGGCTACACCTTC	CASRRDRPSYGYTF
TRBV4-1	once	TRBD2	16	TRBJ2-3	TGCGCCAGCAGGGACTTTAGCGGGGGGGCAGGGGATACGCAGTATTTT	CASRDFSGGAGDTQYF
TRBV6-5	.	.	14	TRBJ2-3	TGTGCCAGCAGTTACGACTGGCGGGCAGATACGCAGTATTTT	CASSYDWRADTQYF
TRBV29-1	.	.	14	TRBJ1-2	TGCAGCGTGGTCAGGGGACCTTATAACTATGGCTACACCTTC	CSVVRGPYNYGYTF
TRBV7-7	.	TRBD1	16	TRBJ2-1	TGTGCTAGCAGCTTAACCCCTTGGACAGGACACAATGAGCAGTTCTTC	CASSLTPWTGHNEQFF
TRBV27	.	.	15	TRBJ2-7	TGTGCCAGCAGAAATAGCTTTGCGGGTTCCTACGAGCAGTACTTC	CASRNSFAGSYEQYF
TRBV15	.	.	13	TRBJ1-1	TGTGCCACCAGCGAGTACAGGGCCACTGAAGCTTTCTTT	CATSEYRATEAFF
TRBV7-2	.	.	15	TRBJ2-3	TGTGCCAGCAGCCCGTGGGGCGTTAGCACAGATACGCAGTATTTT	CASSPWGVSTDTQYF
TRBV25-1	.	.	13	TRBJ2-5	TGTGCCAGCAGTGAGTACAGCTCCGAGACCCAGTACTTC	CASSEYSSETQYF
TRBV7-2	.	.	14	TRBJ1-3	TGTGCCAGCAGCTTTGGGGCTTCCGGAAACACCATATATTTT	CASSFGASGNTIYF
TRBV10-3	once	TRBD1	12	TRBJ1-5	TGTGCCATCAGCGGACAGGATCAGCCCCAGCATTTT	CAISGQDQPQHF
TRBV27	.	TRBD2	14	TRBJ2-1	TGTGCCAGCAGGGCGGGGGGAGTTTACAATGAGCAGTTCTTC	CASRAGGVYNEQFF
TRBV5-6	few	TRBD1	14	TRBJ2-3	TGTGCCAGCAGCTTGATCCAGGGGGCAGATACGCAGTATTTT	CASSLIQGADTQYF
TRBV5-1	.	.	15	TRBJ1-2	TGCGCCAGCAGCTTTGGGGCCGAACGGAACTATGGCTACACCTTC	CASSFGAERNYGYTF
TRBV14	.	TRBD2	15	TRBJ2-5	TGTGCCAGCAGCCTTAGCGGGGGGGCACGTGAGACCCAGTACTTC	CASSLSGGARETQYF
TRBV6-1	.	TRBD2	13	TRBJ2-5	TGTGCCAGCAGGGGACTAGCAGGGGAGACCCAGTACTTC	CASRGLAGETQYF
TRBV7-2	.	.	13	TRBJ2-1	TGTGCCAGCAGCGTCGCGGAGGCCAATGAGCAGTTCTTC	CASSVAEANEQFF